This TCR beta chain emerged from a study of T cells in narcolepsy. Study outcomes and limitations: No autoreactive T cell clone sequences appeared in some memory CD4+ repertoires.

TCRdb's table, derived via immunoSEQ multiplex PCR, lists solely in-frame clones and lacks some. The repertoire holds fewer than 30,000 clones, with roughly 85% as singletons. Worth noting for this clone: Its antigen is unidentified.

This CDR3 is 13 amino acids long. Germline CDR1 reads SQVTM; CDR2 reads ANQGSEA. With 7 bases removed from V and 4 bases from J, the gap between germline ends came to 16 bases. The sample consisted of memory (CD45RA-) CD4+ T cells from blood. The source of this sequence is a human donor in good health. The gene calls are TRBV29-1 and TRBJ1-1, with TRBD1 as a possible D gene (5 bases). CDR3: CSGGMVGGTEAFF. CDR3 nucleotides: TGCAGCGGGGGTATGGTGGGGGGCACTGAAGCTTTCTTT.